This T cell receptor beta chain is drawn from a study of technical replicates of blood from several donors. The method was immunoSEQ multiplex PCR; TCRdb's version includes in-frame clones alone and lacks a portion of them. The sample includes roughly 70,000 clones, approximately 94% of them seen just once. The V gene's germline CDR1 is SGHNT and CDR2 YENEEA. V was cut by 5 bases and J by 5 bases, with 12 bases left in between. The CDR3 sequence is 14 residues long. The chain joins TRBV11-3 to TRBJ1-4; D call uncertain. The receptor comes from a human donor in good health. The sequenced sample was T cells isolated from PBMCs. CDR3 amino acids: CASSVGWRNEKLFF. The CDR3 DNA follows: TGTGCCAGCAGCGTCGGTTGGAGAAATGAAAAACTGTTTTTT.